This TCR beta chain is drawn from a study of T-cell reconstitution after alpha-beta-depleted transplantation in children (TCRdb year 2016). Describing the broader study: T-cell immune reconstitution after TCRalphabeta/CD19-depleted allogeneic hematopoietic cell transplantation in children was quantitatively tracked in the study by means of TCR repertoire profiling.

Interpreted using the paper, the treatment or condition label stands for: allogeneic hematopoietic cell transplantation with graft depleted of TCRalphabeta T cells and CD19 B cells. The transplant recipients were children given TCRalphabeta/CD19-depleted allogeneic hematopoietic cell grafts. The library was prepared using PCR. The sequencing machine was an Illumina HiSeq 2500. To normalize quantification of the TCRbeta repertoire, the TCR libraries were built with molecular barcoding that relied on unique molecular identifiers. TCRdb cleaned the public reads at Q25 with fastp, built clones with MiXCR and kept in-frame beta chains. One record per CDR3 amino acid sequence lists the most common genes and DNA. The sample table lists 750,000 to 950,000 distinct CDR3 sequences, 15% to 20% of them with a count of one. The biggest ten clones account for 5% of the sample. Broad study findings and their caveats: About two months after transplant, the apparently early recovery of alphabetaT-cell counts reportedly depended on just several hundred clones that had expanded rapidly and came from non-depleted graft cells. Hyperexpanded clone frequencies declined over subsequent months; after one year, T-cell counts and TCRbeta diversity were mostly attributed to newly produced T cells. In some patients, high TCRbeta diversity at day 60 was attributed to recipient T cells and intrathymic progenitors that had survived conditioning.

As regards this clonotype: Its cognate antigen has yet to be identified. Base qualities are not provided; no much larger clone lies one nucleotide away.

Via the germline V gene, CDR1 is MGHDK and CDR2 SYGVNS. The V end loses 0 bases and the J end loses 2 bases, and a stretch of 10 bases separates them. The cysteine opens and the phenylalanine closes a CDR3 of 15 amino acids. The read is trimmed to its CDR3 DNA, 45 bases read in frame from base 1. The sequenced sample was PBMCs, mostly from graft donor cells, obtained 360 days after TCRalphabeta/CD19-depleted stem cell transplant. The sequence is built from TRBV25-1 and TRBJ2-5, with no D gene named confidently. This receptor was identified in a male patient younger than 18 who had a stem cell transplant for acute lymphoblastic leukemia, so the T cells may come from the graft donor. Read as DNA, the sequence is TGTGCCAGCAGTGAATATTCTTTCCTACAAGAGACCCAGTACTTC. It translates to CASSEYSFLQETQYF.